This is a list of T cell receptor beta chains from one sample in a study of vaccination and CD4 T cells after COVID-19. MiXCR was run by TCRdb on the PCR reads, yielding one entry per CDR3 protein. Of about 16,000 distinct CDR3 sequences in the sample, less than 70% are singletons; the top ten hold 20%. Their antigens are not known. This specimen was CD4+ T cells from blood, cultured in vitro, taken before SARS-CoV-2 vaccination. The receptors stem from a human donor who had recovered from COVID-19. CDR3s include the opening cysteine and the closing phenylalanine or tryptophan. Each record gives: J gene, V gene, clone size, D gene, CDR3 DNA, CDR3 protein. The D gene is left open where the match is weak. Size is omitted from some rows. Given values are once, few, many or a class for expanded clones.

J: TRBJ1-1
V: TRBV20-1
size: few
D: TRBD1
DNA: TGCAGTGCTAGAGTAGGGACAGTGGGGTTCGGTCTGGCTTTCTTT
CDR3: CSARVGTVGFGLAFF

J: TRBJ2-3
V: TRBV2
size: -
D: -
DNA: TGTGCCAGCAGTGACGGCGAGCCCTCGGATACGCAGTATTTT
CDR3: CASSDGEPSDTQYF

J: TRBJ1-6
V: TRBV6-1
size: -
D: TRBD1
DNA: TGTGCCAGCAGCCGTGTGGGACAGGGGGGAGGTTCACCCCTCCACTTT
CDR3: CASSRVGQGGGSPLHF

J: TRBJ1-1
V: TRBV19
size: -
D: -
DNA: TGTGCCAGTAGTACGACCAGTGGAGGGTTCTACACTGAAGCTTTCTTT
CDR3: CASSTTSGGFYTEAFF

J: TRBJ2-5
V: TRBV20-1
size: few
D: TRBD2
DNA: TGCAGTGCTAGACCTAGCGGGAGGGAGACCCAGTACTTC
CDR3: CSARPSGRETQYF

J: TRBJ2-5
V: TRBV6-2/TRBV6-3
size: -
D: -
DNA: TGTGCCAGCAGTTATGGGTATCAAGAGACCCAGTACTTC
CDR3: CASSYGYQETQYF

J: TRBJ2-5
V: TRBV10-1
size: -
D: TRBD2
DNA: TGCGCCAGCAGTGAGAGAGTAGCGGGACCAGAGACCCAGTACTTC
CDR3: CASSERVAGPETQYF

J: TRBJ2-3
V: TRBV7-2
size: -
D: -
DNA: TGTGCCAGCAGCTTAGGTCGAGATACGCAGTATTTT
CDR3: CASSLGRDTQYF

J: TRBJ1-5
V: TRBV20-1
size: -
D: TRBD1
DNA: TGCAGTGCTACGAGGACAGGGGGCAATCAGCCCCAGCATTTT
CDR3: CSATRTGGNQPQHF

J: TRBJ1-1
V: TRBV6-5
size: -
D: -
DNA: TGTGCCAGCAGTTACCGCATGAACACTGAAGCTTTCTTT
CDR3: CASSYRMNTEAFF

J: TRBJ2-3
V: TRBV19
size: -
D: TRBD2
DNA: TGTGCCAGTAGTAACCGAGCGGGAGGATTTACAGATACGCAGTATTTT
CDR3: CASSNRAGGFTDTQYF

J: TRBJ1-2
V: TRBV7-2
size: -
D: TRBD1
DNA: TGTGCCAGCAGCCGCGACAGGGGATATTATGGCTACACCTTC
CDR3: CASSRDRGYYGYTF

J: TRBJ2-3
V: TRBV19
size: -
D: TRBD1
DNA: TGTGCCAGTAGTACTAGTCTGGCAGGGGGTACGCAGTATTTT
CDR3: CASSTSLAGGTQYF

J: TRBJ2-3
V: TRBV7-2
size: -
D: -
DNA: TGTGCCAGCAGCCTACGAATCGGGAGCACAGATACGCAGTATTTT
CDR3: CASSLRIGSTDTQYF

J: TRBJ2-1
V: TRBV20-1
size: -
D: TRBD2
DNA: TGCAGTGCGCCCGGGCTAGCGGGGTACAATGAGCAGTTCTTC
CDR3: CSAPGLAGYNEQFF

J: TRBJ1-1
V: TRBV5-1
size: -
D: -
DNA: TGCGCCAGCAGCTTAACAGGTAGAAATGAAGCTTTCTTT
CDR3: CASSLTGRNEAFF

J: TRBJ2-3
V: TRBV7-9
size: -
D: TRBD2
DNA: TGTGCCAGCAGCCAGACTAGCAATACGCAGTATTTT
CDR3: CASSQTSNTQYF

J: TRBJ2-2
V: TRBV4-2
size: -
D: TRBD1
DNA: TGTGCCAGCAGCCGGGCGAAAATCGTGACAGGGTGGCCTGCGGCGAACACCGGGGAGCTGTTTTTT
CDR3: CASSRAKIVTGWPAANTGELFF

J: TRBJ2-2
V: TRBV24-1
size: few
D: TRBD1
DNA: TGTGCCACCTCCGGGACAGAACAGAACACCGGGGAGCTGTTTTTT
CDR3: CATSGTEQNTGELFF

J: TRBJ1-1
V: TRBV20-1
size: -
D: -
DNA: TGCAGTGCCCGGCCCCGATGGGAGACTTTCTTT
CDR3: CSARPRWETFF

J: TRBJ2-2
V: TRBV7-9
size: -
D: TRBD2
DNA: TGTGCCAGCAGCCCCCCTCTTGGGGAGGGTAGTGGTGCCGGGGAGCTGTTTTTT
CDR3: CASSPPLGEGSGAGELFF

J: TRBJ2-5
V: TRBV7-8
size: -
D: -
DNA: TGTGCCAGCAGCCCCCGGTGGAGGGAAGAGACCCAGTACTTC
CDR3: CASSPRWREETQYF

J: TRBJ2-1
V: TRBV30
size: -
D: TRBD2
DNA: TGTGCCTGGAGTTTAACTAGCGCCTCCTACAATGAGCAGTTCTTC
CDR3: CAWSLTSASYNEQFF

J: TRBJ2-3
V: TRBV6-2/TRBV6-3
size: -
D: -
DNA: TGTGCCAGCACCTTTCGCAGGGGAGCGGCAGATACGCAGTATTTT
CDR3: CASTFRRGAADTQYF

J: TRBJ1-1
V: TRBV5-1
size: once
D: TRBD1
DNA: TGCGCCAGCAGCAGGCGACAGGGGGTGACTGAAGCTTTCTTT
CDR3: CASSRRQGVTEAFF

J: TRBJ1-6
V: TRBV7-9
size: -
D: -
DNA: TGTGCCAGCAGCTTAGTGGCAGATAATTCACCCCTCCACTTT
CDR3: CASSLVADNSPLHF